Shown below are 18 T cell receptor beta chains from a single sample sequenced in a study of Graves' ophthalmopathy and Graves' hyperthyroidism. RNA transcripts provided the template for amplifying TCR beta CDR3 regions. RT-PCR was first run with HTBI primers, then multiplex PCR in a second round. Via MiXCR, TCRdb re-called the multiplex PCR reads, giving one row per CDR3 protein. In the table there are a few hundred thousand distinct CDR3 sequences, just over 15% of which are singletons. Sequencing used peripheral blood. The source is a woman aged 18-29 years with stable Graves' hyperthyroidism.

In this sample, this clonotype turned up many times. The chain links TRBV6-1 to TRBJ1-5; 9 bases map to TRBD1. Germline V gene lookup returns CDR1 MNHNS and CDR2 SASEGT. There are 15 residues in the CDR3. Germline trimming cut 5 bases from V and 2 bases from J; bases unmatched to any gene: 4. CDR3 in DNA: TGTGCCAGCAGTCCGGGACAGGGTGGCAATCAGCCCCAGCATTTT. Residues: CASSPGQGGNQPQHF.

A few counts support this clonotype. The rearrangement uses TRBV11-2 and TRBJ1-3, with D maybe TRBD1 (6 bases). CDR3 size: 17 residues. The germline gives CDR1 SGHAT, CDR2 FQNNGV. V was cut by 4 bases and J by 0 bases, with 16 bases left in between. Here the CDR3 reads CASSWPTGGLSGNTIYF. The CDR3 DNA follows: TGTGCCAGCAGCTGGCCGACCGGGGGCCTCTCTGGAAACACCATATATTTT.

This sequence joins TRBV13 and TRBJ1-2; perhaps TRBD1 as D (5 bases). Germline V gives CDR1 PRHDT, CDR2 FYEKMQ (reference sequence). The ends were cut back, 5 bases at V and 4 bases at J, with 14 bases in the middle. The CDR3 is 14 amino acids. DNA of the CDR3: TGTGCCAGCAGCCCCCGGGAGGGGCGCTATGGCTACACCTTC. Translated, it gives CASSPREGRYGYTF.

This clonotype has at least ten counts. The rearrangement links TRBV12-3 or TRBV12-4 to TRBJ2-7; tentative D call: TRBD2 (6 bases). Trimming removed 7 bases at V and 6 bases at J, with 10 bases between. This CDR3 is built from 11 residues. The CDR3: CASTPGGEQYF. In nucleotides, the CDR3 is TGTGCCAGCACCCCCGGGGGCGAGCAGTACTTC.

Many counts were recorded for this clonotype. CDR3 in DNA: TGTGCCAAAGGTAACCGGGGGCCCTACGAGCAGTACTTC. This encodes CAKGNRGPYEQYF. This chain joins TRBV10-3 and TRBJ2-7; D could derive from TRBD1 or TRBD2 (6 bases each). The CDR3 loop spans 13 amino acids. Trimming took off 10 bases at V and 2 bases at J, with 15 bases between the two ends. Germline V gene lookup returns CDR1 ENHRY and CDR2 SYGVKD.

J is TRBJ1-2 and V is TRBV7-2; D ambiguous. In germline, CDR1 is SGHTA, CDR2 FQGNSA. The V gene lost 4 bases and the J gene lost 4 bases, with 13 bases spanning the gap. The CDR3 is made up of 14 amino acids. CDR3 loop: CASSSGERPYGYTF. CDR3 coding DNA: TGTGCCAGCAGCTCCGGCGAACGGCCCTATGGCTACACCTTC.

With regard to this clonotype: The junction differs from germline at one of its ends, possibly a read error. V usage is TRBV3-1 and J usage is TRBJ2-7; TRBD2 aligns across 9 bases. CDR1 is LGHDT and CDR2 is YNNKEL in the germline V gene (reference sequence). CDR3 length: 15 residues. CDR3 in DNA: TGTGCCGGCAGCCAAGATACGCGGGGGGGCTACGAGCAGTACTTC. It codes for CAGSQDTRGGYEQYF.

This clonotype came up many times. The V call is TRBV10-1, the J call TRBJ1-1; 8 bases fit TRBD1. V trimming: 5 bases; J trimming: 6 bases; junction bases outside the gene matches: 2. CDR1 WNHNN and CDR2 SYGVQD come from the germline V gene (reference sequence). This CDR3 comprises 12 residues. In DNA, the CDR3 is TGCGCCAGCAGTTCGACAGGGGCTGAAGCTTTCTTT. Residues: CASSSTGAEAFF.

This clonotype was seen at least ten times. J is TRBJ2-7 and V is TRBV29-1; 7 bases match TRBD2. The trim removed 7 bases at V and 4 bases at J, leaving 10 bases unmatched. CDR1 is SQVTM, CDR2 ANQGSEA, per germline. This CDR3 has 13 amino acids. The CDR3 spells CSALGRGKYEQYF. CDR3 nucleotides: TGCAGCGCCCTTGGGAGGGGAAAGTACGAGCAGTACTTC.

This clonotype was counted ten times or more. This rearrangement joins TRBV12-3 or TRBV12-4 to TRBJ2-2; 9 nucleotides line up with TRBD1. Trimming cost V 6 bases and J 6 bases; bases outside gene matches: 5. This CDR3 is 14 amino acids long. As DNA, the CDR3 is TGTGCCAGCAGGGGGACAGGGCTGTCCGGGGAGCTGTTTTTT. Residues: CASRGTGLSGELFF.

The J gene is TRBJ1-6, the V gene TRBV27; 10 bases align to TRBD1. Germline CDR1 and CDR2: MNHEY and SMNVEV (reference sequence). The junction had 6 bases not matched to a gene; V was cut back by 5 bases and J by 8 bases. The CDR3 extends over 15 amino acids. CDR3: CASSTPGTGDSPLHF. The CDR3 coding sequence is TGTGCCAGCAGTACCCCCGGGACAGGGGATTCACCCCTCCACTTT.

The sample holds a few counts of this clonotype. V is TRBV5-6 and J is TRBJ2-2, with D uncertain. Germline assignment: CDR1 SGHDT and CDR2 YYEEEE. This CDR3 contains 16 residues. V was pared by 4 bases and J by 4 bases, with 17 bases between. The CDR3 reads CASSPPIVQLTGELFF. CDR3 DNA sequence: TGTGCCAGCAGCCCACCGATTGTACAGCTCACCGGGGAGCTGTTTTTT.

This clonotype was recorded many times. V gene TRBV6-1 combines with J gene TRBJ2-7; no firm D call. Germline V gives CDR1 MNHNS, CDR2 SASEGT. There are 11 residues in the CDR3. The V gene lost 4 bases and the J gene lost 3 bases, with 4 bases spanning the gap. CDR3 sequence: CASSVGYEQYF. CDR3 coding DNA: TGTGCCAGCAGTGTCGGCTACGAGCAGTACTTC.

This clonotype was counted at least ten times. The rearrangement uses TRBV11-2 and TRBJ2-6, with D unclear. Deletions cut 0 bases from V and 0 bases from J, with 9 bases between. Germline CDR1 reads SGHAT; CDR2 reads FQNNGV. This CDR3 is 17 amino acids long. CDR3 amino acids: CASSLERWGSGANVLTF. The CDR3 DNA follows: TGTGCCAGCAGCTTAGAAAGGTGGGGCTCTGGGGCCAACGTCCTGACTTTC.

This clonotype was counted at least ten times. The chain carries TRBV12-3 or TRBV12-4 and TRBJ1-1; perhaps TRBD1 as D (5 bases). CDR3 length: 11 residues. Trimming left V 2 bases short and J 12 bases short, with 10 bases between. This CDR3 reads CASSLMGRSFF. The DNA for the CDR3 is TGTGCCAGCAGTTTAATGGGGCGGTCTTTCTTT.

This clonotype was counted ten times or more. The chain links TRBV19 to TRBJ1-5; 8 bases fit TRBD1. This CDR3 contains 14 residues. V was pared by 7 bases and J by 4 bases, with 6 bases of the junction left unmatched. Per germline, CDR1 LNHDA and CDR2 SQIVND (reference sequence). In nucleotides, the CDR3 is TGTGCCAGTATTTCGACAGGGGATAATCAGCCCCAGCATTTT. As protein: CASISTGDNQPQHF.

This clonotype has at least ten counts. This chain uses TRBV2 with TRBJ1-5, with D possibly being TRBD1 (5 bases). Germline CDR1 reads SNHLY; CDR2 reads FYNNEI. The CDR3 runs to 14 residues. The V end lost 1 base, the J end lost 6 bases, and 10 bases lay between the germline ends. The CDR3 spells CASSEGQGGQPQHF. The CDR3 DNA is TGTGCCAGCAGTGAAGGGCAGGGCGGTCAGCCCCAGCATTTT.

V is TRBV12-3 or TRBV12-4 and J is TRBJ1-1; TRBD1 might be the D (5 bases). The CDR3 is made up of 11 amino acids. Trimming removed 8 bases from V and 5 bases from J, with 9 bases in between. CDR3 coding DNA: TGTGCCAGCGCAGGGAGGACTGAAGCTTTCTTT. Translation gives CASAGRTEAFF.